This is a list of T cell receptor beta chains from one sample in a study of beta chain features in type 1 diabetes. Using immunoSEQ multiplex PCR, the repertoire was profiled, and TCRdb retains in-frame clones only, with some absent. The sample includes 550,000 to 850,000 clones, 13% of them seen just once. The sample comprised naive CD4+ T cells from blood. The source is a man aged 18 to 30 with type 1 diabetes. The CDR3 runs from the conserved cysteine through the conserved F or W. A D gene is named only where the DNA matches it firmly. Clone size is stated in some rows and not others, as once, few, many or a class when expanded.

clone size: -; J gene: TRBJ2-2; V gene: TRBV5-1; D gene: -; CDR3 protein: CASSLGQGSTGELFF; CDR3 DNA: TGCGCCAGCAGCTTAGGGCAGGGCTCCACCGGGGAGCTGTTTTTT
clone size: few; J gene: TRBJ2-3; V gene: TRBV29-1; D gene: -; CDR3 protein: CSVDLGLSTDTQYF; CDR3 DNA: TGCAGCGTTGATTTAGGGCTTAGCACAGATACGCAGTATTTT
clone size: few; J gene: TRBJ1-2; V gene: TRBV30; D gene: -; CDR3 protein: CAWIGRAYGYTF; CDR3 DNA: TGTGCCTGGATAGGCAGGGCCTATGGCTACACCTTC
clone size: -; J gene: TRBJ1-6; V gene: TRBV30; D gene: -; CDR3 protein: CAWSSQDKSAIHF; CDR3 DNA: TGTGCCTGGAGTAGCCAGGACAAGTCTGCGATCCACTTT
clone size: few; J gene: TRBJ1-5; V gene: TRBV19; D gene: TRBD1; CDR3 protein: CASRGQAGGQPQHF; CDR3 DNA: TGTGCCAGTAGAGGACAGGCCGGCGGGCAGCCCCAGCATTTT
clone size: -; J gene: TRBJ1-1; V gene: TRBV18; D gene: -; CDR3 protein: CASSPLSGGPEAFF; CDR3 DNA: TGTGCCAGCTCACCCCTCTCCGGGGGGCCTGAAGCTTTCTTT
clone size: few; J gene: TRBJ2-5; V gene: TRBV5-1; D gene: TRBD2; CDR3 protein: CASSLVGLESDF; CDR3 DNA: TGCGCCAGCAGCTTGGTTGGACTAGAGTCCGACTTC
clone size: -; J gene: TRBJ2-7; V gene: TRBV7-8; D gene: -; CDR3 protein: CASSLVGTTQYF; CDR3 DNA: TGTGCCAGCAGCTTAGTAGGCACCACCCAGTACTTC
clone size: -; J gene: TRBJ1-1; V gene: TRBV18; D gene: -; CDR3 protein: CASSHGSGTEAFF; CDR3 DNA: TGTGCCAGCTCACACGGGTCGGGCACTGAAGCTTTCTTT
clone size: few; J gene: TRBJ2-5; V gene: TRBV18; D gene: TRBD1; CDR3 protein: CASSPPGTEETQYF; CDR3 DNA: TGTGCCAGCTCACCACCTGGGACAGAAGAGACCCAGTACTTC
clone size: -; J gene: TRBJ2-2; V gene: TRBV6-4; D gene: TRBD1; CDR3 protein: CASSAGQATGELFF; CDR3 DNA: TGTGCCAGCAGTGCCGGACAGGCCACCGGGGAGCTGTTTTTT
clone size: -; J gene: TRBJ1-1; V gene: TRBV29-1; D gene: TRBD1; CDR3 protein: CSVEERGGQGIMNTEAFF; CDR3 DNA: TGCAGCGTTGAAGAAAGGGGGGGACAGGGCATCATGAACACTGAAGCTTTCTTT
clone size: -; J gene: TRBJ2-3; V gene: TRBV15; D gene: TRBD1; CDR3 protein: CATSSDRVTDTQYF; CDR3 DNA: TGTGCCACCAGCAGTGACAGGGTCACAGATACGCAGTATTTT
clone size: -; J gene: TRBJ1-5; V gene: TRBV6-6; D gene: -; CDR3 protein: CASSGTGNQPQHF; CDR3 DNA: TGTGCCAGCAGCGGGACGGGTAATCAGCCCCAGCATTTT
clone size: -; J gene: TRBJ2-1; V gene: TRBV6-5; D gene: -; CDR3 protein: CASSYSNRQFF; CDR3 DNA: TGTGCCAGCAGTTACTCTAACCGGCAGTTCTTC
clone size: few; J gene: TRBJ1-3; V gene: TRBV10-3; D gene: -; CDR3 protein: CAISVDLLFGWTGNTIYF; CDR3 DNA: TGTGCCATCAGTGTTGATTTATTATTCGGGTGGACTGGAAACACCATATATTTT
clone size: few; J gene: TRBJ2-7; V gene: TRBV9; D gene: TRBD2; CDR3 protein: CASSATGTTVEQYF; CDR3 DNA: TGTGCCAGCAGCGCGACCGGGACTACGGTCGAGCAGTACTTC
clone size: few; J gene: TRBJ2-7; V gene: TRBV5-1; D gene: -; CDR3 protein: CASSLATYSYEQYF; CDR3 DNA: TGCGCCAGCAGCTTGGCCACCTACTCCTACGAGCAGTACTTC
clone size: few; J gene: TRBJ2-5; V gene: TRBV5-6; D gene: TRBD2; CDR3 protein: CASSLGVAGAQETQYF; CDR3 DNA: TGTGCCAGCAGCTTAGGGGTAGCGGGGGCCCAAGAGACCCAGTACTTC
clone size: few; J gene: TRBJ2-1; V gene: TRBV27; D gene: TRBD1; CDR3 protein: CASSEPGTGRPNEQFF; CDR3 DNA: TGTGCCAGCAGTGAGCCCGGGACAGGGCGCCCCAATGAGCAGTTCTTC
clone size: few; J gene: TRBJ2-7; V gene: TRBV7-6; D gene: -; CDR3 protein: CASRSSDGAYEQYF; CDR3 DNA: TGTGCCAGCAGGTCTTCGGACGGAGCCTACGAGCAGTACTTC
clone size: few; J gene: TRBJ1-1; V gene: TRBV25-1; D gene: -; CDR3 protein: CASSAYEGLTEAFF; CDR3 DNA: TGTGCCAGCAGTGCATACGAGGGTTTGACTGAAGCTTTCTTT
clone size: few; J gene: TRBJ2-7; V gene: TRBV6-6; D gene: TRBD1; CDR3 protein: CASSPSGTGYEQYF; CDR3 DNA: TGTGCCAGCAGTCCCTCCGGGACAGGCTACGAGCAGTACTTC
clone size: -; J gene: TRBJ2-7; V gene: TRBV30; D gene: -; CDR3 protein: CAWRGQQGQPSYF; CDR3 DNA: TGTGCCTGGAGGGGGCAACAGGGACAACCGAGCTACTTC
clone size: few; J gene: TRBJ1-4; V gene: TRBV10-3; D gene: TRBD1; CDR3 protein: CAISEGTGIGTNEKLFF; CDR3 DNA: TGTGCCATCAGTGAAGGGACAGGGATCGGAACTAATGAAAAACTGTTTTTT
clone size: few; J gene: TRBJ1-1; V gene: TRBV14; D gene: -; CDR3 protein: CASRLRTNTEAFF; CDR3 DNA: TGTGCCAGCAGGTTGCGGACGAACACTGAAGCTTTCTTT
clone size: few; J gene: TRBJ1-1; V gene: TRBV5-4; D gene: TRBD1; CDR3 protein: CASSLDRGLTEAFF; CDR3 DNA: TGTGCCAGCAGCTTGGACAGGGGGCTAACTGAAGCTTTCTTT
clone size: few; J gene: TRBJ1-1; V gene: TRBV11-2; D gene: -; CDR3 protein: CASSVIQWGTEAFF; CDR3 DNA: TGTGCCAGCAGCGTCATCCAATGGGGCACTGAAGCTTTCTTT
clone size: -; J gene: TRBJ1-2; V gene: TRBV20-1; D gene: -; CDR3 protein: CSALSTYGYTF; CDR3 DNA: TGCAGTGCTCTCTCAACTTATGGCTACACCTTC
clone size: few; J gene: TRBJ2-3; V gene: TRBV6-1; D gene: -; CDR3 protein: CASSARRTQYF; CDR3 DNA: TGTGCCAGCAGTGCACGGAGGACGCAGTATTTT
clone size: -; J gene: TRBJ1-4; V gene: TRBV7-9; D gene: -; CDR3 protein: CASSLAFEGREKLFF; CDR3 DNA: TGTGCCAGCAGCTTAGCTTTCGAAGGGAGGGAAAAACTGTTTTTT
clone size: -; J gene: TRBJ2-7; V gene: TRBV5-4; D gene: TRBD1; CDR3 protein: CASSNRGPVYEQYF; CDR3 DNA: TGTGCCAGCAGCAACAGGGGGCCCGTCTACGAGCAGTACTTC
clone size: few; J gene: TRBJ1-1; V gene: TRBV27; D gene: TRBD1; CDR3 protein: CASGTTGSWLAFF; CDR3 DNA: TGTGCCAGCGGCACGACAGGGTCGTGGTTAGCTTTCTTT
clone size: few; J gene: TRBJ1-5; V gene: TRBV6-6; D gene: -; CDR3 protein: CASSRGSNQPQHF; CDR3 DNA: TGTGCCAGCAGTCGAGGAAGCAATCAGCCCCAGCATTTT
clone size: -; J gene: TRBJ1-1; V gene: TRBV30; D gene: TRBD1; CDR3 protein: CAWSTGGTIEAFF; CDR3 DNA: TGTGCCTGGAGTACAGGGGGGACCATTGAAGCTTTCTTT
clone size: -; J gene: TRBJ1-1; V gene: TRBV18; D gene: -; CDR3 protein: CASSPLGATEAFF; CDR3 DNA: TGTGCCAGCTCACCACTTGGGGCCACTGAAGCTTTCTTT
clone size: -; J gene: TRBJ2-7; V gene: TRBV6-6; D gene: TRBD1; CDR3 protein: CASTVTGGSYEQYF; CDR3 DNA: TGTGCCAGCACCGTTACAGGGGGCTCCTACGAGCAGTACTTC
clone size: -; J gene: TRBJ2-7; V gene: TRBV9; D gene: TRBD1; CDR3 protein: CASSPRQGPHEQYF; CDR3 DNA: TGTGCCAGCAGCCCTCGACAGGGCCCCCACGAGCAGTACTTC
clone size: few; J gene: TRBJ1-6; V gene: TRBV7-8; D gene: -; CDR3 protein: CASSLSEGSSPLHF; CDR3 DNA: TGTGCCAGCAGCTTATCAGAGGGTTCCTCACCCCTCCACTTT
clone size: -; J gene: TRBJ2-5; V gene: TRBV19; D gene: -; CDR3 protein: CASSGYRQETQYF; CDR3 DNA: TGTGCCAGTAGTGGGTACCGGCAAGAGACCCAGTACTTC
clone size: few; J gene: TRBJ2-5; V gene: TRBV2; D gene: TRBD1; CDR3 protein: CASGGTGGAETQYF; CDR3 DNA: TGTGCCAGCGGTGGAACAGGGGGCGCGGAGACCCAGTACTTC